The 9 T cell receptor beta chains below all came from one sample that was sequenced in a study of T-cell memory formation after mild COVID-19. TCRdb reprocessed the 5' RACE reads via MiXCR and lists one record per CDR3 protein. Counted here are fewer than 350,000 distinct CDR3 sequences, approximately 14% occurring once; the ten biggest clones make up over 20%. Input material: PBMCs or a T cell subset sorted from them (not recorded which). These receptors were collected from a man between 18 and 35 years old who had mild COVID-19 (a few samples of this study predate the infection). Cell type and time point are not known.

The gene calls are TRBV20-1 and TRBJ2-7; D perhaps matches TRBD2 (6 bases). V gave up 0 bases and J gave up 5 bases, with 14 bases separating them. Germline V lookup: CDR1 DFQATT, CDR2 SNEGSKA (reference sequence). This CDR3 contains 14 residues. The CDR3 bases are TGCAGTGCTAGAGATTTTTCCGGGGGTCACGAGCAGTACTTC. Its translation is CSARDFSGGHEQYF.

This clonotype was seen a handful of times. The chain joins TRBV20-1 to TRBJ1-4; unclear D gene. V lost 0 bases to trimming and J lost 8 bases, with 10 bases between them. Germline CDR1 is DFQATT and CDR2 is SNEGSKA (reference sequence). The CDR3 extends over 13 amino acids. The CDR3 loop is CSARDRVGEKLFF. The DNA of the CDR3 is TGCAGTGCTAGAGACCGGGTGGGCGAAAAACTGTTTTTT.

This clonotype was observed a handful of times. J is TRBJ1-1 and V is TRBV5-1; D gene ambiguous. The CDR3 consists of 17 residues. The germline CDR1 and CDR2 sequences are SGHRS and YFSETQ. V lost 4 bases, J lost 2 bases, and 21 bases lay in between. The chain's CDR3 is CASSLIHDRRENTEAFF. Written as DNA, the CDR3 is TGCGCCAGCAGCCTCATCCACGACCGACGAGAAAACACTGAAGCTTTCTTT.

This chain joins TRBV24-1 and TRBJ1-5; D might be TRBD1 (6 bases). Germline lookup yields CDR1 KGHDR and CDR2 SFDVKD. V was trimmed by 5 bases and J by 7 bases, leaving 17 bases between them. The CDR3 runs to 15 residues. Written as DNA, the CDR3 is TGTGCCACCAGTGGAATGAGGGCCCAGGGGCAGCCCCAGCATTTT. It specifies CATSGMRAQGQPQHF.

The rearrangement links TRBV6-2 or TRBV6-3 to TRBJ2-5; D gene uncertain. The CDR3 is 14 amino acids. Looked up from germline, CDR1 is MNHEY and CDR2 is SVGEGT. V lost 7 bases to trimming and J lost 2 bases, with 14 bases between them. The DNA of the CDR3 is TGTGCCAGCAAGGTGCCAAGGGAACAAGAGACCCAGTACTTC. It is translated as CASKVPREQETQYF.

This chain links TRBV4-3 with TRBJ2-1; 12 nucleotides line up with TRBD1. The CDR3 is made up of 16 amino acids. The trim removed 3 bases at V and 5 bases at J, leaving 5 bases unmatched. The V gene's germline CDR1 is LGHNA and CDR2 YSLEER. The CDR3 sequence: CASSHLGQGADNEQFF. CDR3 in DNA: TGCGCCAGCAGCCACCTGGGACAGGGGGCTGACAATGAGCAGTTCTTC.

The rearrangement uses TRBV7-9 and TRBJ1-1, with TRBD1 identical over 7 bases. Germline CDR1 is SEHNR and CDR2 is FQNEAQ (reference sequence). The CDR3 is made up of 17 amino acids. V gave up 5 bases and J gave up 3 bases; unmatched junction bases: 15. The CDR3 loop is CASSALVGAGGYTEAFF. CDR3 nucleotides: TGTGCCAGCAGCGCCCTCGTAGGGGCAGGGGGATACACTGAAGCTTTCTTT.

V gene TRBV5-6 combines with J gene TRBJ1-1; D call uncertain. Per germline, CDR1 SGHDT and CDR2 YYEEEE. The ends were cut back, 5 bases at V and 6 bases at J, with 11 bases in the middle. The CDR3 has 12 residues. CDR3 residues: CASSRSGAEAFF. The CDR3 region has the DNA TGTGCCAGCAGTCGTTCCGGGGCTGAAGCTTTCTTT.

V is TRBV4-2 and J is TRBJ2-1; 10 bases line up with TRBD2. V dropped 4 bases and J dropped 8; count of bases not matched to a gene: 14. Per the germline V gene, CDR1 is LGHNA and CDR2 is YNFKEQ. The CDR3 runs 17 residues. CDR3 sequence: CASSPSGGAFRWDEQFF. In nucleotides, the CDR3 is TGTGCCAGCAGCCCCAGCGGGGGGGCTTTCCGCTGGGATGAGCAGTTCTTC.